The clone carrying this T cell receptor beta chain was counted a single time. The antigen remains unidentified. V was pared by 3 bases and J by 6 bases, with 5 bases of the junction left unmatched. CDR3 length equals 14 residues. Germline values: CDR1 SEHNR, CDR2 FQNEAQ (reference sequence). The table came from immunoSEQ multiplex PCR; TCRdb's copy has only in-frame clones and leaves some out. Found here are about 52,000 clones, 70% to 90% of them singletons; the top ten hold about 2.8%. These data come from a study of T cells after posttransplantation cyclophosphamide. Points from the study as a whole: TRB overlap between skin or GI tissue T cells and blood was limited. TRB clonality was highly associated with recipient CMV seropositivity and reactivation. Later blood repertoires were often dominated by clones from the donor CD8+ memory compartment.

V usage is TRBV7-9 and J usage is TRBJ1-5; 7 nucleotides agree with TRBD1. The sequenced material came from PBMCs. The TCR originated in a man aged 25 to 40 with a blood cancer, CMV-positive, and with a related stem cell donor. CDR3 coding DNA: TGTGCCAGCAGCTTGGACAGGCAGGCTCAGCCCCAGCATTTT. Translated: CASSLDRQAQPQHF.